This T cell receptor (beta chain) was recorded in a study of shared clonotypes between healthy human individuals. Assay execution took place at the deep level. The assay was immunoSEQ multiplex PCR, and TCRdb's table has in-frame clones only and misses some. The sample yields a few hundred thousand clones, 80% to 90% seen once. Trimming cost V 3 bases and J 4 bases, with 13 bases left between them. Germline loops: CDR1 SGHDT, CDR2 YYEEEE. The CDR3 spans 14 residues. The rearrangement uses TRBV5-6 and TRBJ1-2; D remains unclear. The sequence was collected from a man aged 18 to 30 in good health. Material: memory CD8+ T cells sorted from blood. The subset is: CD45RO+ cells pooled with CCR7-negative TemRA cells. The CDR3: CASSSQFVSYGYTF. The CDR3 nucleotides read TGTGCCAGCAGCTCTCAATTTGTATCCTATGGCTACACCTTC. The complete variable domain, with remaining parts taken from reference TRBV5-6 and TRBJ1-2, reads DAGVTQSPTHLIKTRGQQVTLRCSPKSGHDTVSWYQQALGQGPQFIFQYYEEEERQRGNFPDRFSGHQFPNYSSELNVNALLLGDSALYLCASSSQFVSYGYTFGSGTRLTVV.